One sample yielded the 6 T cell receptor beta chains listed below, sequenced in a study of CD8 T cells in ankylosing spondylitis. TCRdb reprocessed the 5' RACE reads with MiXCR, giving one entry per CDR3 protein. The sample includes about 130,000 distinct CDR3 sequences, approximately 15% seen only once; the top ten take 2.5% to 3.5%. The sample comprised blood, either unsorted or a sorted T cell fraction (not recorded which). These TCRs come from a female donor with ankylosing spondylitis or in good health (not recorded which).

The chain couples TRBV18 to TRBJ1-2; D is possibly TRBD1 (5 bases). Per germline, CDR1 KGHSH and CDR2 LQKENI. The length of the CDR3 is 15 residues. V was trimmed by 3 bases and J by 0 bases, leaving 11 bases between them. The CDR3 spells CASSPGTNSNYGYTF. The CDR3 region has the DNA TGTGCCAGCTCACCCGGGACGAACTCTAACTATGGCTACACCTTC.

This clonotype was recorded at least ten times. The gene calls are TRBV6-1 and TRBJ1-6; the match to TRBD1 covers 9 bases. Trimming cost V 8 bases and J 7 bases; bases outside gene matches: 3. Germline-derived CDR1 and CDR2 are MNHNS and SASEGT. The CDR3 is made up of 13 amino acids. This CDR3 is CASHRGRNSPLHF. The CDR3, as DNA: TGTGCCAGCCACAGGGGGCGAAATTCACCCCTCCACTTT.

This clonotype turned up a few times. CDR3 DNA: TGCAGTGCTAGGCTAAAGGGACAGGGCAATTCACCCCTCCACTTT. Encoded protein: CSARLKGQGNSPLHF. V is TRBV20-1 and J is TRBJ1-6, with 9 bases that match TRBD1. CDR1 and CDR2 from the germline V gene are DFQATT and SNEGSKA (reference sequence). After removal of 3 bases from V and 7 bases from J, the junction contained 7 bases not matched to a gene. This CDR3 region has 15 residues.

This clonotype was observed a few times. V gene TRBV6-5 combines with J gene TRBJ1-6, with D possibly being TRBD1 (5 bases). Trimming shortened V by 4 bases and J by 7 bases, and 11 bases separated the two germline ends. There are 14 residues in the CDR3. The germline CDR1 and CDR2 sequences are MNHEY and SVGAGI. CDR3 loop: CASSWGSLNSPLHF. DNA of the CDR3: TGTGCCAGCAGTTGGGGGAGCTTGAATTCACCCCTCCACTTT.

The V and J genes are TRBV5-1 and TRBJ2-7; 11 nucleotides line up with TRBD2. The CDR3 runs to 15 residues. V lost 5 bases, J lost 2 bases, and 6 bases stayed unmatched. The germline gives CDR1 SGHRS, CDR2 YFSETQ. The CDR3 spells CASSPTSGGTYEQYF. The CDR3 DNA follows: TGCGCCAGCAGTCCAACTAGCGGGGGAACCTACGAGCAGTACTTC.

This clonotype appeared a few times. The chain employs TRBV15 and TRBJ2-4, with 7 bases that match TRBD1. This CDR3 is 15 amino acids long. Germline CDR1 and CDR2: LNHNV and YYDKDF (reference sequence). V lost 0 bases to trimming and J lost 6 bases; unmatched junction nucleotides: 5. The DNA of the CDR3 is TGTGCCACCAGCAGAGATGAAGCAGGGGGAAACATTCAGTACTTC. Translating gives CATSRDEAGGNIQYF.